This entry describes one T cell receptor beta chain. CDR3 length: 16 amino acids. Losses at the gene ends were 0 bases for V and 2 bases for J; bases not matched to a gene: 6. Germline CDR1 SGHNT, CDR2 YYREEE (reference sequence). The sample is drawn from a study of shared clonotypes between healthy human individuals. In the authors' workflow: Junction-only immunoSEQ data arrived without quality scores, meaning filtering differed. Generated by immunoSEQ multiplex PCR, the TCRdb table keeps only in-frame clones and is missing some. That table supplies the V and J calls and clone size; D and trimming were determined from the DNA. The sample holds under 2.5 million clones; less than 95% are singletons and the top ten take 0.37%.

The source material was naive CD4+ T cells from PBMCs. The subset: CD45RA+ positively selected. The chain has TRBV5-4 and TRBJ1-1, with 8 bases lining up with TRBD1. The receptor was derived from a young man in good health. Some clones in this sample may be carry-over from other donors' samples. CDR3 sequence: CASSLDRGVINTEAFF. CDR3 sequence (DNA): TGTGCCAGCAGCTTGGACAGGGGGGTAATAAACACTGAAGCTTTCTTT.